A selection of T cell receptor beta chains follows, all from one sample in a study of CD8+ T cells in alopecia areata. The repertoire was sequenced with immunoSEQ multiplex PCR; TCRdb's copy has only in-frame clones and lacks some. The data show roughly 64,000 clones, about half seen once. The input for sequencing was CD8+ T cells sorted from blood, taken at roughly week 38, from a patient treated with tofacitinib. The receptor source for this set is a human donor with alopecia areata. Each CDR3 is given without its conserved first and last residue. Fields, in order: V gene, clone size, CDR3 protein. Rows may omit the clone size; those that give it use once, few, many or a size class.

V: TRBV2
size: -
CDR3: ASTLGSGGYT

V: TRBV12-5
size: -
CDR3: ASGLLGDTGELF

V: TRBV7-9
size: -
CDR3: ASSPRGVRNTGELF

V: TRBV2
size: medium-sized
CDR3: ASSKDSTQF

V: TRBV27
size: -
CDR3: ASSLSAGMNTEAF

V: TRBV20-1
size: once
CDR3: SVTGGEQF

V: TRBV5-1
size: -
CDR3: ASSPLAESSYEQY

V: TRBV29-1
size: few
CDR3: SGHSTDTQY

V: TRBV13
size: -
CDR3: ASRPGDRVKNEQF

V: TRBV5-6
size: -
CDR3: ASSLEGFAYGYT

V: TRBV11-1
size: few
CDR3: ASSPDRAEAF

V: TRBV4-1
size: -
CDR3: ASSQVSSGDEQY

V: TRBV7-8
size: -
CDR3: ASSLPQDYSTDTQY

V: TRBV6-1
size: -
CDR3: ASSVRGDSYEQY

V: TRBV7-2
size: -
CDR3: ASSFFGPGETQY

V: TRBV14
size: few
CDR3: ASSPSESYGYT

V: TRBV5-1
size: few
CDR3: ASSPLGSGPLYEQY

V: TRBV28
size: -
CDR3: ASSSQTSGRAPETQY

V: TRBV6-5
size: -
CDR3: ASSEQGASYEQY

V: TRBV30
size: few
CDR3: AWSVLWAEQY

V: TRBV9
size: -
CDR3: ASSPGHSNTEAF

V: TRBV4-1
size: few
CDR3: ASSQPGDQETQY

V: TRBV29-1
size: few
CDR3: SGGTGRYADTQY

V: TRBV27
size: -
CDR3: ASSWGTEAF

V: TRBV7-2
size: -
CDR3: ASSHSDQGALDYGYT

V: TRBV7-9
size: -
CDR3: ASSHGRDGYT

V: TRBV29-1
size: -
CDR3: SVSRGTEAF

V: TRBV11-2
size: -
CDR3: ASSQPMTGANVLT